This TCR beta chain was recovered during a study of shared clonotypes between healthy human individuals. Study summary: A couple of women and a few men aged 18 to 49 made up the donors.

V gave up 3 bases and J gave up 8 bases, with 11 bases separating them. Germline lookup yields CDR1 SQVTM and CDR2 ANQGSEA. The CDR3 contains 12 residues. Spread over ten immunoSEQ deep assay plates, unsorted PBMC DNA underwent sequencing. The table came from immunoSEQ multiplex PCR; TCRdb's copy has only in-frame clones and leaves some out. The sample consists of about 450,000 clones, about 85% of them appearing once. The chain joins TRBV29-1 to TRBJ2-1; D is tentatively TRBD1 or TRBD2 (7 bases each). Sample: PBMCs. The sequence came from a woman aged 40-49 years in good health. Some clones in this sample may be carry-over from other donors' samples. The CDR3 DNA is TGCAGCGTTGACAGGGGGGGGGATGAGCAGTTCTTC. It specifies CSVDRGGDEQFF.